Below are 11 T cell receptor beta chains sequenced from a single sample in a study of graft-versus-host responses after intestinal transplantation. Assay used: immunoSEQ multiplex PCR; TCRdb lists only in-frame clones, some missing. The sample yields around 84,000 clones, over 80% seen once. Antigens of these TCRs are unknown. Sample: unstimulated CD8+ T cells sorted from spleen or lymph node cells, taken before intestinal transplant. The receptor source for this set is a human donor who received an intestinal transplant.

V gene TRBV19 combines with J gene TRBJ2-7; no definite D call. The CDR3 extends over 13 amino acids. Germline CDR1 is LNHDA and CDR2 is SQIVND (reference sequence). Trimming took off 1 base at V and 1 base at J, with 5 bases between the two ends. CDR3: CASSIASSYEQYF. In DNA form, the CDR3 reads TGTGCCAGTAGTATAGCCAGTTCCTACGAGCAGTACTTC.

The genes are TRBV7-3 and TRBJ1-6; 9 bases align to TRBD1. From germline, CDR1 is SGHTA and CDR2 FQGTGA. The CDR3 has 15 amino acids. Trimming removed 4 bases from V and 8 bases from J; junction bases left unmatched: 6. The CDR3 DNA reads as TGTGCCAGCAGCTCTACAGGGGGCAGGTATTCACCCCTCCACTTT. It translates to CASSSTGGRYSPLHF.

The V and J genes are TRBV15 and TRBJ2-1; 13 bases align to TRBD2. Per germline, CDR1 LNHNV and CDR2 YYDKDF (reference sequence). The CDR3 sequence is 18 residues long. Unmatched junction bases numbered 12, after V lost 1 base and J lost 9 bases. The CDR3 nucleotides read TGTGCCACCAGCAGAGCATACCTACTAGCGGGAGGGCCAAGTGAGCAGTTCTTC. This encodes CATSRAYLLAGGPSEQFF.

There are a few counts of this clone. The CDR3 DNA sequence: TGTGCCAGCACGCTAGCGGGGGGTTACAATGAGCAGTTCTTC. Residues: CASTLAGGYNEQFF. V gene TRBV5-6 combines with J gene TRBJ2-1; TRBD2 matches 11 bases. CDR1 is SGHDT and CDR2 is YYEEEE in the germline V gene. V was pared by 6 bases and J by 4 bases, with 3 bases of the junction left unmatched. This CDR3 is 14 amino acids long.

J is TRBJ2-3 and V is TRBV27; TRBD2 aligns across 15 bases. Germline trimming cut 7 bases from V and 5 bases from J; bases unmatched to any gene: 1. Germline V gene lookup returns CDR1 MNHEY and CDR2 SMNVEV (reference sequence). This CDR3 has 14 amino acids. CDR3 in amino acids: CASKGLAGGDTQYF. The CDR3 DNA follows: TGTGCCAGCAAGGGACTAGCGGGAGGAGATACGCAGTATTTT.

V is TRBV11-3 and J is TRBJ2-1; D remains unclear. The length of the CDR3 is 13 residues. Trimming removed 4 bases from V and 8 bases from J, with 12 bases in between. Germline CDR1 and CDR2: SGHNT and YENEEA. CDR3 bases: TGTGCCAGCAGCTCTCGAAACACGGATGAGCAGTTCTTC. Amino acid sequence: CASSSRNTDEQFF.

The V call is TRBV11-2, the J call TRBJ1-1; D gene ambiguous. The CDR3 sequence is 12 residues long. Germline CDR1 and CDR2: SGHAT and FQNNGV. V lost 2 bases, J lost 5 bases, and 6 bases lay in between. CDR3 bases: TGTGCCAGCAGCTTACTGGGGACTGAAGCTTTCTTT. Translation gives CASSLLGTEAFF.

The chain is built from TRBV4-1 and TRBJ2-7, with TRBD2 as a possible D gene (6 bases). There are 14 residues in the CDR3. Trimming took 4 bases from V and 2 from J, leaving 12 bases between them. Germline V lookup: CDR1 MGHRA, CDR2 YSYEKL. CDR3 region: CASSPREQTYEQYF. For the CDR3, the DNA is TGCGCCAGCAGCCCTCGGGAGCAAACCTACGAGCAGTACTTC.

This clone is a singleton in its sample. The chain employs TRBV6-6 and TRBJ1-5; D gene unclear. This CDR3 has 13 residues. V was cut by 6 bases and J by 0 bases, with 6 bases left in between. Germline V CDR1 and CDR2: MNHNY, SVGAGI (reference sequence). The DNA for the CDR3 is TGTGCCAGCAGCCAGACTAGCAATCAGCCCCAGCATTTT. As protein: CASSQTSNQPQHF.

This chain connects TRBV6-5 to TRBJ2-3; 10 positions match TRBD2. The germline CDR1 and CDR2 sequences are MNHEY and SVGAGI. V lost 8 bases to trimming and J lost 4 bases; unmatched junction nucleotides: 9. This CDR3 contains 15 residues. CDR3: CASGPSSGSADTQYF. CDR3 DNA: TGTGCCAGCGGCCCGTCTAGCGGGAGCGCAGATACGCAGTATTTT.

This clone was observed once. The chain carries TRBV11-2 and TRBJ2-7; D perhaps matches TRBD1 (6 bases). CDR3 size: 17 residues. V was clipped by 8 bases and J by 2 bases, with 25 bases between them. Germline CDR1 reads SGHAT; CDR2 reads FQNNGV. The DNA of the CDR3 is TGTGCCAGCGCCTTTTCGGACAGTGACCTTATCACCTACGAGCAGTACTTC. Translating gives CASAFSDSDLITYEQYF.